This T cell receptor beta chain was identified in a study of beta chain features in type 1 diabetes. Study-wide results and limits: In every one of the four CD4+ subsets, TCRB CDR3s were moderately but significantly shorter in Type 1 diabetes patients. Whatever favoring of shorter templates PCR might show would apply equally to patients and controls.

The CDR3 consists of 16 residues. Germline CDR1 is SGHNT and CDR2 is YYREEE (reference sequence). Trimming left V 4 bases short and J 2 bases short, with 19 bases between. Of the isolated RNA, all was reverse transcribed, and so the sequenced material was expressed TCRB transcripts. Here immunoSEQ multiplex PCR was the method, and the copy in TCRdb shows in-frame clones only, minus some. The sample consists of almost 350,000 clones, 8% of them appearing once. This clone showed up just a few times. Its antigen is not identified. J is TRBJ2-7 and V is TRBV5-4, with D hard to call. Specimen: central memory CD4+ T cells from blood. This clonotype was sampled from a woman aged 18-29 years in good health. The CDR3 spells CASSTDTGSVPYEQYF. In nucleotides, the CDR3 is TGTGCCAGCAGCACCGACACCGGGTCAGTCCCCTACGAGCAGTACTTC.